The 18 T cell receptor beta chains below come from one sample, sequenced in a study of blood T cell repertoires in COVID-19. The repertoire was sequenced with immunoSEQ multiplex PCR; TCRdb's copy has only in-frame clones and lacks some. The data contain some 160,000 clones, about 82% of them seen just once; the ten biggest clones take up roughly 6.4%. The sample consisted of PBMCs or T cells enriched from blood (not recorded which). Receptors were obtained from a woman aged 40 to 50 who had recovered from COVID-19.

The CDR3 DNA reads as TGCAGCGTCAAACTAGCGGGGGGGCCGCGGGAGACCCAGTACTTC. This codes for CSVKLAGGPRETQYF. The chain has TRBV29-1 and TRBJ2-5; 13 positions match TRBD2. Germline trimming cut 6 bases from V and 5 bases from J; bases unmatched to any gene: 9. This CDR3 has 15 residues. Germline V CDR1 and CDR2: SQVTM, ANQGSEA.

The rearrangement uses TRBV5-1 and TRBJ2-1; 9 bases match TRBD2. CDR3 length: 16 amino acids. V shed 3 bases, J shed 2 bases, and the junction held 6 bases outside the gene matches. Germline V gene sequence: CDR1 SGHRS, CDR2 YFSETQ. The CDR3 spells CASSSPLAGPYNEQFF. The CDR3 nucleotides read TGCGCCAGCAGCTCCCCCCTAGCGGGGCCCTACAATGAGCAGTTCTTC.

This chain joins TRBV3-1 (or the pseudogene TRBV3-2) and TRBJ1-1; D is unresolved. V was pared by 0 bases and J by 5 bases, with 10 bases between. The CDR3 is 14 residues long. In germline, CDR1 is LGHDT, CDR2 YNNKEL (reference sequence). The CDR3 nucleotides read TGTGCCAGCAGCCAAGATCCGGGTCGGACTGAAGCTTTCTTT. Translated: CASSQDPGRTEAFF.

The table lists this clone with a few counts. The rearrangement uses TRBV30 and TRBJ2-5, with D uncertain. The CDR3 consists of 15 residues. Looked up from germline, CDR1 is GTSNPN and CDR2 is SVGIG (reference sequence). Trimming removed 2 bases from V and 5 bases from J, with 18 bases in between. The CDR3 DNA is TGTGCCTGGAGTCGCCTAGGATCGGGTGGGGAGACCCAGTACTTC. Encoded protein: CAWSRLGSGGETQYF.

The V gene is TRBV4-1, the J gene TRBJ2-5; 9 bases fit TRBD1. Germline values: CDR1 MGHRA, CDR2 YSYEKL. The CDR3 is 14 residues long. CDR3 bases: TGCGCGAGCGGAACAGGGGGCTATCGGGAGACCCAGTACTTC. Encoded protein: CASGTGGYRETQYF.

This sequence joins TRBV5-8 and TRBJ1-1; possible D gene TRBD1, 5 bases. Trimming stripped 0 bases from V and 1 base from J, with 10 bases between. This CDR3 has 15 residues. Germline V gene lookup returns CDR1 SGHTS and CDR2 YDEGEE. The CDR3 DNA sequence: TGTGCCAGCAGCTTGGTTATCCAGGGGAACACTGAAGCTTTCTTT. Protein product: CASSLVIQGNTEAFF.

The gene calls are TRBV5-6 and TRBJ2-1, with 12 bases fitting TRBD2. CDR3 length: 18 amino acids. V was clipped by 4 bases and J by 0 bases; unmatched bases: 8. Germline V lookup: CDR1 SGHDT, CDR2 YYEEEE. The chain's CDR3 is CASSGTSGLMSSYNEQFF. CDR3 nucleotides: TGTGCCAGCAGCGGGACTAGCGGGCTAATGAGCTCCTACAATGAGCAGTTCTTC.

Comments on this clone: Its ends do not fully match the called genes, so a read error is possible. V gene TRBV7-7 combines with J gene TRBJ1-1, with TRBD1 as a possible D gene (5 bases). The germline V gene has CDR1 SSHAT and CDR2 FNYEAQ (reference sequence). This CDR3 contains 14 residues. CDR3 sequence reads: CASSPGLSSTEAFF. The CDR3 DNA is TGTGCTAGCAGCCCAGGGTTGTCGAGCACTGAAGCTTTCTTT.

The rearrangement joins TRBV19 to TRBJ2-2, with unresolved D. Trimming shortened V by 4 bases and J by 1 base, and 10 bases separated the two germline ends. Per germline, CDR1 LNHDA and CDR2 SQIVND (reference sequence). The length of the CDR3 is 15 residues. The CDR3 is CASSTWQVNTGELFF. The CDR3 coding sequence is TGTGCCAGTAGTACTTGGCAGGTGAACACCGGGGAGCTGTTTTTT. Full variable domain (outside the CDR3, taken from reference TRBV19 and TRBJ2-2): DGGITQSPKYLFRKEGQNVTLSCEQNLNHDAMYWYRQDPGQGLRLIYYSQIVNDFQKGDIAEGYSVSREKKESFPLTVTSAQKNPTAFYLCASSTWQVNTGELFFGEGSRLTVL.

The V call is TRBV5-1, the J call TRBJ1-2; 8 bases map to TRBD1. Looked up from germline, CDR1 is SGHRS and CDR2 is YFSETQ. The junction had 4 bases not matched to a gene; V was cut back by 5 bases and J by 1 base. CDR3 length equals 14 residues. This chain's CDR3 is CASRPTGVNYGYTF. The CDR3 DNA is TGCGCCAGCAGACCGACAGGGGTTAACTATGGCTACACCTTC.

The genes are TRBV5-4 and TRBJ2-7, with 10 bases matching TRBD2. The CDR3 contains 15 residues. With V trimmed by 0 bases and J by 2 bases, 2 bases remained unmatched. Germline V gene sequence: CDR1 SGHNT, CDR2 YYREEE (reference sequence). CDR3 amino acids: CASSLDSGGAYEQYF. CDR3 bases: TGTGCCAGCAGCTTGGACAGCGGGGGGGCCTACGAGCAGTACTTC.

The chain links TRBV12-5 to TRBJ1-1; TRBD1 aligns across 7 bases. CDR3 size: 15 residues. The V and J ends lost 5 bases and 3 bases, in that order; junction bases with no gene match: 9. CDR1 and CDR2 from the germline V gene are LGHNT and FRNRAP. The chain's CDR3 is CASGPRQGSDTEAFF. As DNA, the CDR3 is TGTGCTAGTGGTCCGCGACAGGGTTCGGACACTGAAGCTTTCTTT.

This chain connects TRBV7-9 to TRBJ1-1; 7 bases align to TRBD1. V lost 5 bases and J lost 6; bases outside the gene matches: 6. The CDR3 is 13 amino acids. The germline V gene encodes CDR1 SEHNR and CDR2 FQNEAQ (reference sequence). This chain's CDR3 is CASSRDRDAEAFF. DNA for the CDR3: TGTGCCAGCAGCCGAGACAGGGATGCTGAAGCTTTCTTT.

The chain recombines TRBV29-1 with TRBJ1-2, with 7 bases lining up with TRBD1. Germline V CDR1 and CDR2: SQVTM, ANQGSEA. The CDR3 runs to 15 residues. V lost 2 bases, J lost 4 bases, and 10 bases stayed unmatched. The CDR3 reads CSVETALGTAYGYTF. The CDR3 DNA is TGCAGCGTTGAAACTGCATTGGGGACAGCCTATGGCTACACCTTC.

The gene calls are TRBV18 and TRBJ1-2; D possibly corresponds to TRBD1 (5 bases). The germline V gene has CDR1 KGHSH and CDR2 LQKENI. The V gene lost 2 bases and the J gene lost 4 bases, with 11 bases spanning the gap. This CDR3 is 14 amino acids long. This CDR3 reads CASSPSDTLYGYTF. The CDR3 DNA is TGTGCCAGCTCACCATCGGACACCCTCTATGGCTACACCTTC.

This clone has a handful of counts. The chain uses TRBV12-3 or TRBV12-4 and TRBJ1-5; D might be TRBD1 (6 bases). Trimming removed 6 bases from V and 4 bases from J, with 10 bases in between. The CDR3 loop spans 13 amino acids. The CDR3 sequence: CASSPQGNQPQHF. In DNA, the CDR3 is TGTGCCAGCAGCCCCCAGGGGAATCAGCCCCAGCATTTT.

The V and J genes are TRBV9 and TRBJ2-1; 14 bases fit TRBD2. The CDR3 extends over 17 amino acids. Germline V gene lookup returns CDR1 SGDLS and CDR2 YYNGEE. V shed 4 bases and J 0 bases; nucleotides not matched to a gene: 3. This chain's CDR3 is CASSPGTSGSSYNEQFF. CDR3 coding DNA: TGTGCCAGCAGCCCCGGGACTAGCGGGAGCTCCTACAATGAGCAGTTCTTC. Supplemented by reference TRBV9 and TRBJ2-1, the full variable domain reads DSGVTQTPKHLITATGQRVTLRCSPRSGDLSVYWYQQSLDQGLQFLIQYYNGEERAKGNILERFSAQQFPDLHSELNLSSLELGDSALYFCASSPGTSGSSYNEQFFGPGTRLTVL.

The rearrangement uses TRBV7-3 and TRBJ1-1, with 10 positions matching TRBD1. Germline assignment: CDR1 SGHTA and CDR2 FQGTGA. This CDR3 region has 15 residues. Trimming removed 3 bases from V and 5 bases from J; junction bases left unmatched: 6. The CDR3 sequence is CASSFTGQGGTEAFF. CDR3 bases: TGTGCCAGCAGCTTTACAGGACAGGGGGGGACTGAAGCTTTCTTT.